This T cell receptor (beta chain) was captured by sequencing in a study of T-cell reconstitution after alpha-beta-depleted transplantation in children. General study findings and limits: Several hundred expanded graft clones reportedly were the source of alpha-beta T cells about two months after transplant. For some patients, TCRbeta diversity was high at day 60 because of recipient T cells and thymic progenitors that survived. Fresh T-cell production supplied most of the T-cell counts and diversity seen one year after transplant.

This clonotype was seen only a few times. Its antigen remains unidentified. Molecular barcoding with unique molecular identifiers was used for the TCRbeta library. MiXCR was run by TCRdb on the PCR reads, yielding one entry per CDR3 protein. The sample has more than 100,000 distinct CDR3 sequences, roughly 24% seen once. The clonotype comes from a male patient aged 2-10 years who had a stem cell transplant for chronic granulomatous disease, so the T cells may come from the graft donor. The sample in question was PBMCs, mostly from graft donor cells, obtained 180 days after TCRalphabeta/CD19-depleted stem cell transplant.

CDR3 region: CASSSSPGTVSGNQPQHF. For the CDR3, the DNA is TGTGCCAGCAGTTCCTCCCCCGGGACAGTAAGCGGGAATCAGCCCCAGCATTTT. The J gene is TRBJ1-5, the V gene TRBV6-5; 7 nucleotides align to TRBD1. After removal of 4 bases from V and 4 bases from J, the junction contained 16 bases not matched to a gene. Per germline, CDR1 MNHEY and CDR2 SVGAGI. The CDR3 has 18 amino acids.